This T cell receptor (beta chain) was captured by sequencing in a study of blood T cell repertoires in COVID-19. Background on the study: Spain, Italy and the United States supplied samples that represented acute and convalescent COVID-19.

Method: immunoSEQ multiplex PCR; TCRdb's copy keeps in-frame clones and lacks some. The sample holds some 400,000 clones, approximately 90% seen once. The V gene's germline CDR1 is SGHRS and CDR2 YFSETQ. The CDR3 loop spans 16 amino acids. V shed 4 bases and J 3 bases; nucleotides not matched to a gene: 9. V is TRBV5-1 and J is TRBJ2-1; 8 bases fit TRBD1. This clonotype was obtained from a woman in her thirties or forties who had been exposed to COVID-19. Source material: PBMCs or T cells enriched from blood (not recorded which). The CDR3 loop is CASSQTTGGIYNEQFF. The CDR3 nucleotides read TGCGCCAGCAGCCAAACTACAGGGGGTATCTACAATGAGCAGTTCTTC.